The clone carrying this TCR beta chain was counted many times. This entry comes from a study of T-cell memory formation after mild COVID-19. CDR3 length: 14 amino acids. Trimming removed 3 bases at V and 2 bases at J, with 10 bases between. CDR1 and CDR2 (germline): LGHDT, YNNKEL (reference sequence). MiXCR, applied by TCRdb to the 5' RACE reads, yields one record per CDR3 protein. This repertoire shows 400,000 to 500,000 distinct CDR3 sequences, 18% found once; its top ten account for around a fifth. The source is a man between 18 and 29 years old who had mild COVID-19 (a few samples of this study predate the infection). Cell type and time point are not known. The V call is TRBV3-1, the J call TRBJ2-5, with D hard to call. Sequencing was performed on PBMCs or a T cell subset sorted from them (not recorded which). The DNA for the CDR3 is TGTGCCAGCAGCCAGGCCCAAGGGCAAGAGACCCAGTACTTC. This translates into CASSQAQGQETQYF.